These 13 T cell receptor beta chains came from one sample sequenced in a study of T cells after yellow fever vaccination. Each CDR3 protein is one row after TCRdb ran MiXCR on the 5' RACE reads. This table has approximately 450,000 distinct CDR3 sequences, around 20% appearing once. Sequenced material: PBMCs, taken before the yellow fever booster vaccination. These receptor sequences come from a man younger than 35 who received the YFV17D yellow fever vaccine.

This clonotype showed up just a few times. CDR3 DNA: TGTGCCAGCAGTTACTCGGCAGGGGAGAACACCGGGGAGCTGTTTTTT. Translating it yields CASSYSAGENTGELFF. This rearrangement joins TRBV6-5 to TRBJ2-2; D is perhaps TRBD1 (6 bases). CDR3 length: 16 residues. The V end was cut by 0 bases, the J end by 1 base, with 9 bases between. CDR1 is MNHEY, CDR2 SVGAGI, per germline.

The chain employs TRBV6-5 and TRBJ1-3; D is uncertain. CDR1 and CDR2 from the germline V gene are MNHEY and SVGAGI. The CDR3 extends over 15 amino acids. V shed 3 bases and J shed 0 bases, with 9 bases lying between them. The CDR3, as DNA: TGTGCCAGCAGTTATAGCCACAACTCTGGAAACACCATATATTTT. Translated, it gives CASSYSHNSGNTIYF.

This chain uses TRBV10-3 with TRBJ2-5, with TRBD1 identical over 9 bases. There are 14 residues in the CDR3. The ends lost 5 bases at V and 5 bases at J; junction bases unmatched: 6. Germline V CDR1 and CDR2: ENHRY, SYGVKD. CDR3 in DNA: TGTGCCATCAGTAAAACAGGGGGCGCTGAGACCCAGTACTTC. Residues: CAISKTGGAETQYF.

This clonotype was counted a few times. V usage is TRBV5-1 and J usage is TRBJ1-3; possibly TRBD1 for D (5 bases). Trimming cost V 5 bases and J 2 bases, with 14 bases left between them. The CDR3 extends over 15 amino acids. CDR1 and CDR2 (germline): SGHRS, YFSETQ. The CDR3 DNA follows: TGCGCCAGCAGTCCAATCGGGGGGACTGGAAACACCATATATTTT. As protein: CASSPIGGTGNTIYF.

The chain is built from TRBV7-9 and TRBJ1-1, with 7 bases aligning to TRBD1. This CDR3 is 18 amino acids long. Trimming removed 1 base from V and 0 bases from J; junction bases left unmatched: 11. Germline-derived CDR1 and CDR2 are SEHNR and FQNEAQ (reference sequence). The CDR3 region is CASSLGRLKDRLNTEAFF. In DNA form, the CDR3 reads TGTGCCAGCAGCTTAGGGAGACTGAAGGACAGGTTGAACACTGAAGCTTTCTTT.

With regard to this clonotype: A read error may be the cause here, since a much bigger clone is one base away. The rearrangement joins TRBV7-2 to TRBJ2-3; 9 nucleotides align to TRBD2. The length of the CDR3 is 15 residues. V lost 2 bases, J lost 4 bases, and 4 bases stayed unmatched. Germline CDR1 is SGHTA and CDR2 is FQGNSA. CDR3 sequence reads: CASSLMAGGADTQYF. DNA for the CDR3: TGTGCCAGCAGCTTAATGGCGGGGGGGGCAGATACGCAGTATTTT.

This chain joins TRBV18 and TRBJ2-7; 7 bases map to TRBD1. Germline values: CDR1 KGHSH, CDR2 LQKENI. Germline trimming cut 0 bases from V and 2 bases from J; bases unmatched to any gene: 7. CDR3 length: 16 residues. The CDR3 loop reads CASSPPEAGGTYEQYF. Written as DNA, the CDR3 is TGTGCCAGCTCACCACCGGAAGCAGGGGGAACCTACGAGCAGTACTTC.

In its sample, this clonotype was seen a few times. The chain carries TRBV5-8 and TRBJ2-7; weak D call: TRBD2 (5 bases). The CDR3 is 12 amino acids. V shed 5 bases and J shed 5 bases, with 11 bases lying between them. Germline lookup yields CDR1 SGHTS and CDR2 YDEGEE. The CDR3 spells CASSYGVHEQYV. The CDR3 DNA sequence: TGTGCCAGCAGTTACGGGGTCCACGAGCAGTACGTC.

This clonotype was detected a few times. The chain carries TRBV23-1 and TRBJ2-1; D may be TRBD1 or TRBD2 (5 bases each). Being an ORF, TRBV23-1 has a function that is uncertain. Deletions cut 9 bases from V and 8 bases from J, with 14 bases between. This CDR3 has 12 residues. The CDR3 spells CARGESTHEQFF. In DNA, the CDR3 is TGCGCCAGGGGGGAGTCTACCCATGAGCAGTTCTTC.

This chain links TRBV20-1 with TRBJ1-2, with D possibly being TRBD1 (6 bases). CDR3 length equals 12 residues. V shed 5 bases and J shed 6 bases, with 13 bases lying between them. Germline values: CDR1 DFQATT, CDR2 SNEGSKA (reference sequence). Written as DNA, the CDR3 is TGCAGTGCTCTCTCAGGGGTCGATGGCTACACCTTC. Translation gives CSALSGVDGYTF.

The chain carries TRBV7-2 and TRBJ2-7; perhaps D is TRBD1 or TRBD2 (5 bases each). CDR3 length: 15 amino acids. The germline CDR1 and CDR2 sequences are SGHTA and FQGNSA. V lost 5 bases to trimming and J lost 2 bases, with 16 bases between them. CDR3 protein: CASSPERGVPYEQYF. The CDR3 DNA reads TGTGCCAGCAGCCCAGAGAGGGGTGTCCCCTACGAGCAGTACTTC.

This clonotype turned up a few times. The genes are TRBV11-3 and TRBJ2-3; TRBD2 is a possible D gene (5 bases). Between the trimmed V and J ends, which lost 5 bases and 1 base, there was a span of 13 bases. The CDR3 covers 15 residues. Looked up from germline, CDR1 is SGHNT and CDR2 is YENEEA. CDR3 sequence reads: CASSRGELGTDTQYF. In DNA, the CDR3 is TGTGCCAGCAGCCGGGGAGAGCTCGGCACAGATACGCAGTATTTT. Supplemented by reference TRBV11-3 and TRBJ2-3, the full variable domain reads EAGVVQSPRYKIIEKKQPVAFWCNPISGHNTLYWYLQNLGQGPELLIRYENEEAVDDSQLPKDRFSAERLKGVDSTLKIQPAELGDSAVYLCASSRGELGTDTQYFGPGTRLTVL.

This clonotype showed up just a few times. The chain combines TRBV4-3 with TRBJ2-3, with D perhaps TRBD2 (6 bases). Germline values: CDR1 LGHNA, CDR2 YSLEER. Trimming stripped 4 bases from V and 3 bases from J, with 11 bases between. CDR3 size: 14 residues. The DNA for the CDR3 is TGCGCCAGCAGCCGTATCGGGGGAACAGATACGCAGTATTTT. It is translated as CASSRIGGTDTQYF.